The 23 T cell receptor beta chains in this list originate from one sample, sequenced in a study of response to subunit inactivated influenza vaccine. TCRdb re-derived calls from the RT-PCR reads in MiXCR, one entry per CDR3 protein. Here the sample spans about 780,000 distinct CDR3 sequences, around 18% being singletons. The sample consisted of PBMCs from blood, taken about 5 days after vaccination. The source of these receptors is a man aged 50-59 years who received an inactivated influenza vaccine.

J is TRBJ2-5 and V is TRBV27; TRBD1 is a possible D gene (5 bases). The V and J ends lost 8 bases and 7 bases respectively, with 17 bases between them. The germline V gene has CDR1 MNHEY and CDR2 SMNVEV (reference sequence). CDR3 length: 13 residues. CDR3 nucleotides: TGTGCCAGCGGTATATCCAGGGTCGCGACCCAGTACTTC. Its protein is CASGISRVATQYF.

The chain is built from TRBV9 and TRBJ2-5; D is possibly TRBD1 (7 bases). Per germline, CDR1 SGDLS and CDR2 YYNGEE. V was trimmed by 2 bases and J by 5 bases, leaving 16 bases between them. This CDR3 spans 15 amino acids. CDR3 sequence reads: CASSVEGAILETQYF. Here the CDR3 DNA reads TGTGCCAGCAGCGTGGAGGGGGCCATATTGGAGACCCAGTACTTC.

This clonotype appeared a few times. The chain has TRBV21-1 and TRBJ1-5; TRBD1 was called by the table and not checked on the DNA. TRBV21-1 represents a pseudogene. The CDR3 has 16 amino acids. CDR3 bases: TGTGCCAGCAGCAAAGACGGACAGGGGGTTTATCAGCCCCAGCATTTT. Translating it yields CASSKDGQGVYQPQHF.

The chain carries TRBV29-1 and TRBJ2-7; the D call may be TRBD1 or TRBD2 (5 bases each). Trimming stripped 6 bases from V and 2 bases from J, with 14 bases between. This CDR3 is built from 13 residues. The V gene's germline CDR1 is SQVTM and CDR2 ANQGSEA. CDR3 protein: CSVVSGTAYEQYF. The CDR3 DNA sequence: TGCAGCGTGGTCTCCGGGACCGCCTACGAGCAGTACTTC.

The chain is built from TRBV6-7 and TRBJ2-3; 7 nucleotides match TRBD2. TRBV6-7 is assigned to the ORF class and has an uncertain function. The V and J ends lost 11 bases and 2 bases, in that order; junction bases with no gene match: 22. CDR3 length equals 18 residues. Here the CDR3 reads CAFSLALVTSAFTDTQYF. The CDR3 nucleotides read TGTGCCTTCAGTTTAGCCCTAGTAACTAGCGCGTTCACAGATACGCAGTATTTT.

This clonotype was picked up a small number of times. The rearrangement links TRBV6-1 to TRBJ2-1, with 10 bases matching TRBD2. The CDR3 runs to 16 residues. The V gene's germline CDR1 is MNHNS and CDR2 SASEGT. V shed 3 bases and J 4 bases; nucleotides not matched to a gene: 6. CDR3 bases: TGTGCCAGCAGTGACCTAGCGGGAGAAGCTTACAATGAGCAGTTCTTC. This sequence encodes CASSDLAGEAYNEQFF.

This clonotype was detected a few times. The rearrangement joins TRBV9 to TRBJ1-2, with 9 bases matching TRBD1. The V gene's germline CDR1 is SGDLS and CDR2 YYNGEE. V lost 2 bases, J lost 7 bases, and 9 bases stayed unmatched. This CDR3 has 15 residues. In DNA form, the CDR3 reads TGTGCCAGCAGCGTTGCCTCCGGGACAGGGTCTGGCTACACCTTC. Translation: CASSVASGTGSGYTF. Using reference TRBV9 and TRBJ1-2 for the parts outside the CDR3, the full variable domain is DSGVTQTPKHLITATGQRVTLRCSPRSGDLSVYWYQQSLDQGLQFLIQYYNGEERAKGNILERFSAQQFPDLHSELNLSSLELGDSALYFCASSVASGTGSGYTFGSGTRLTVV.

In its sample, this clonotype was seen many times. One junction end does not reproduce the germline sequence, and a read error may be involved. The CDR3 DNA sequence: TGTGCCAGCACCCACGGGAGAAATGGGCAGTTCTTC. It is translated as CASTHGRNGQFF. The chain is built from TRBV12-3 or TRBV12-4 and TRBJ2-1; D perhaps matches TRBD2 (6 bases). This CDR3 contains 12 residues.

At least ten counts were recorded for this clonotype. The rearrangement links TRBV9 to TRBJ1-3; D not certain. Germline CDR1 and CDR2: SGDLS and YYNGEE. The V gene lost 4 bases and the J gene lost 6 bases, with 11 bases spanning the gap. CDR3 length: 13 amino acids. CDR3 loop: CASSRVVENTIYF. The CDR3 coding sequence is TGTGCCAGCAGCAGGGTCGTCGAAAACACCATATATTTT.

The rearrangement joins TRBV5-5 to TRBJ2-7; D perhaps matches TRBD2 (6 bases). V shed 0 bases and J shed 7 bases, with 14 bases lying between them. The length of the CDR3 is 14 residues. Germline loops: CDR1 SGHKS, CDR2 YYEKEE (reference sequence). The CDR3 DNA reads TGTGCCAGCAGCTTGGTCGCGCGGGGTGGAGAGCAGTACTTC. Translated, it gives CASSLVARGGEQYF.

V gene TRBV12-3 or TRBV12-4 combines with J gene TRBJ1-2; TRBD1 aligns across 8 bases. The CDR3 contains 12 residues. V lost 6 bases and J lost 8; bases outside the gene matches: 5. The CDR3 loop is CASSPGQEGYTF. CDR3 nucleotide sequence: TGTGCCAGCAGCCCGGGACAGGAGGGCTACACCTTC.

This clonotype was picked up a small number of times. The rearrangement joins TRBV20-1 to TRBJ1-5; no definite D call. This CDR3 region has 14 residues. Trimming left V 1 base short and J 4 bases short, with 11 bases between. In germline, CDR1 is DFQATT, CDR2 SNEGSKA (reference sequence). For the CDR3, the DNA is TGCAGTGCTAGAGCGGGGAGGGAGAATCAGCCCCAGCATTTT. It is translated as CSARAGRENQPQHF.

The chain carries TRBV10-3 and TRBJ2-7, with TRBD1 matching 7 bases. The junction had 14 bases not matched to a gene; V was cut back by 4 bases and J by 5 bases. The length of the CDR3 is 16 residues. CDR1 and CDR2 from the germline V gene are ENHRY and SYGVKD. CDR3 amino acids: CAISGTTGEKFNEQYF. The CDR3, as DNA: TGTGCCATCAGTGGGACAACAGGGGAGAAGTTCAACGAGCAGTACTTC.

This chain joins TRBV20-1 and TRBJ2-1; maybe TRBD1 (5 bases). The V gene lost 6 bases and the J gene lost 3 bases, with 18 bases spanning the gap. This CDR3 region has 15 residues. CDR1 DFQATT and CDR2 SNEGSKA come from the germline V gene (reference sequence). The CDR3 sequence is CSAPMGHFFYNEQFF. The CDR3 bases are TGCAGTGCGCCCATGGGGCACTTTTTCTACAATGAGCAGTTCTTC.

This clonotype was detected once. V and J are TRBV9 and TRBJ2-7; no clear D. The CDR3 sequence is 10 residues long. Between the trimmed V and J ends, which lost 10 bases and 7 bases, there was a span of 12 bases. The germline V gene has CDR1 SGDLS and CDR2 YYNGEE. In nucleotides, the CDR3 is TGTGCCCCAACGGTGGGTGAGCAGTACTTC. Translating gives CAPTVGEQYF.

This clonotype was recorded a few times. The gene calls are TRBV4-2 and TRBJ1-4; a weak D match, TRBD1 (5 bases). The CDR3 covers 14 residues. Germline-derived CDR1 and CDR2 are LGHNA and YNFKEQ. V lost 0 bases to trimming and J lost 8 bases, with 10 bases between them. The CDR3 DNA reads TGTGCCAGCAGCCAAGACTTCAGGGACGAAAAACTGTTTTTT. The encoded protein is CASSQDFRDEKLFF.

This clonotype was seen only once. The rearrangement joins TRBV2 to TRBJ1-5; possibly TRBD1 for D (6 bases). The CDR3 is 14 residues long. Looked up from germline, CDR1 is SNHLY and CDR2 is FYNNEI. Deletions cut 7 bases from V and 2 bases from J, with 12 bases between. The CDR3 spells CASNLGGGNQPQHF. The CDR3 coding sequence is TGTGCCAGCAACCTAGGGGGGGGCAATCAGCCCCAGCATTTT. The variable domain in full, completed from reference TRBV2 and TRBJ1-5, reads EPEVTQTPSHQVTQMGQEVILRCVPISNHLYFYWYRQILGQKVEFLVSFYNNEISEKSEIFDDQFSVERPDGSNFTLKIRSTKLEDSAMYFCASNLGGGNQPQHFGDGTRLSIL.

This clonotype was detected ten times or more. This chain uses TRBV6-5 with TRBJ2-4, with TRBD2 identical over 14 bases. The CDR3 contains 19 residues. V trimming: 2 bases; J trimming: 3 bases; junction bases outside the gene matches: 9. The germline gives CDR1 MNHEY, CDR2 SVGAGI. The CDR3 here is CASSYQPPGLAGVKNIQYF. The CDR3 nucleotides read TGTGCCAGCAGTTACCAGCCACCGGGACTAGCGGGAGTCAAAAACATTCAGTACTTC.

This clonotype was seen a few times. The V and J genes are TRBV20-1 and TRBJ2-1; 10 nucleotides match TRBD1. Germline V gene data show CDR1 as DFQATT and CDR2 as SNEGSKA (reference sequence). V was clipped by 3 bases and J by 2 bases; unmatched bases: 10. The CDR3 is 17 residues long. CDR3 protein: CSASPIEGQGPYNEQFF. The CDR3 bases are TGCAGTGCTAGCCCCATTGAGGGACAGGGGCCCTACAATGAGCAGTTCTTC.

This clonotype was detected ten times or more. V is TRBV7-9 and J is TRBJ2-7, with D perhaps given as TRBD1 or TRBD2 (5 bases each). The CDR3 is 14 residues long. CDR1 SEHNR and CDR2 FQNEAQ come from the germline V gene (reference sequence). The V end was cut by 5 bases, the J end by 5 bases, with 16 bases between. CDR3 in DNA: TGTGCCAGCAGCCCGGGGCGGTCCGGGAACGAGCAGTACTTC. It yields the protein CASSPGRSGNEQYF.

The V and J genes are TRBV5-4 and TRBJ2-5, with D unresolved. Germline-derived CDR1 and CDR2 are SGHNT and YYREEE (reference sequence). This CDR3 is built from 14 residues. The V end lost 5 bases, the J end lost 1 base, and 12 bases lay between the germline ends. The CDR3 reads CASRTEIGQETQYF. In DNA, the CDR3 is TGTGCCAGCAGGACCGAGATTGGCCAAGAGACCCAGTACTTC. The whole variable domain, filled in from reference TRBV5-4 and TRBJ2-5, reads ETGVTQSPTHLIKTRGQQVTLRCSSQSGHNTVSWYQQALGQGPQFIFQYYREEENGRGNFPPRFSGLQFPNYSSELNVNALELDDSALYLCASRTEIGQETQYFGPGTRLLVL.

This clonotype has only a few counts. The rearrangement uses TRBV10-3 and TRBJ2-3; TRBD2 matches at 9 bases. CDR3 length equals 16 residues. V trimming: 4 bases; J trimming: 2 bases; junction bases outside the gene matches: 7. Germline V gives CDR1 ENHRY, CDR2 SYGVKD. CDR3 in amino acids: CAISGGSGRLTDTQYF. CDR3 bases: TGTGCCATCAGTGGAGGAAGCGGGAGGCTCACAGATACGCAGTATTTT.

This clonotype has ten or more counts. This chain joins TRBV6-1 and TRBJ2-7; D perhaps matches TRBD2 (5 bases). This CDR3 comprises 13 residues. V was shortened by 6 bases and J by 3 bases, with 12 bases between the two germline ends. Germline loops: CDR1 MNHNS, CDR2 SASEGT. CDR3 in DNA: TGTGCCAGCAGCCGTCGGGAAGACTACGAGCAGTACTTC. Protein product: CASSRREDYEQYF.